The clone carrying this T cell receptor beta chain occurred many times. The antigen is unknown. TCRdb reprocessed the 5' RACE reads with MiXCR, giving one entry per CDR3 protein. The sample has approximately 10,000 distinct CDR3 sequences; approximately 21% are singletons. The entry originates in a study of neurological immune-mediated disorders. Whole-study findings and limits: There were no CDR3 amino acid sequences shared by expanded clones across subjects, a result suggesting private repertoires in all groups. Whereas HTLV-1-associated myelopathy showed the most TCR clonal expansion, multiple sclerosis showed the least, with levels below those of healthy controls.

Libraries from sorted cells used roughly 900,000 T cells (CD4+ or CD8+). The sequence was obtained from a woman aged 60-70 years with HTLV-1-associated myelopathy (HAM/TSP). The sample consisted of CD8+ T cells from blood.

The CDR3 region has the DNA TGTGCCAGCAGTCGGCTGCACACAGATACGCAGTATTTT. Its translation is CASSRLHTDTQYF. The V gene is TRBV12-3 or TRBV12-4, the J gene TRBJ2-3; the D is unclear. Trimming shortened V by 5 bases and J by 2 bases, and 8 bases separated the two germline ends. This CDR3 is built from 13 residues.